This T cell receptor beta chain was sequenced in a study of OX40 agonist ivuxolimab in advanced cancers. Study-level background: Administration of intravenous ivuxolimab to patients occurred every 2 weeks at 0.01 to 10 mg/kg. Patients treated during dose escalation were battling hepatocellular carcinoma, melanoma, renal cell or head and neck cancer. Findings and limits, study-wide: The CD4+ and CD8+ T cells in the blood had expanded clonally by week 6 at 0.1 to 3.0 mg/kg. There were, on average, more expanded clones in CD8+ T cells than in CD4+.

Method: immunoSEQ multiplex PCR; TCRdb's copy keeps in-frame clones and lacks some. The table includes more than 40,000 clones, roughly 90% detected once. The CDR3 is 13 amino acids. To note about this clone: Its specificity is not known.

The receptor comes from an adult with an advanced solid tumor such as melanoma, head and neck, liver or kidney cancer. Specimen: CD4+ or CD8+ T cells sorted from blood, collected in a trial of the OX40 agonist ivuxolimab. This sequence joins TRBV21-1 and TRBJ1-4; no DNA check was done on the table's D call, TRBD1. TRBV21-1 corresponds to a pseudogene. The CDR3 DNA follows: TGTGCCAGCAGCAGGACAATGGGGGAAAAACTGTTTTTT. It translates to CASSRTMGEKLFF.